One sample yielded the 9 T cell receptor beta chains listed below, sequenced in a study of cytomegalovirus exposure and HLA in healthy donors. The method was immunoSEQ multiplex PCR; TCRdb's version includes in-frame clones alone and lacks a portion of them. The data hold tens of thousands of clones, with about 91% observed a single time. The sequencing sample was made of PBMCs. All receptors derive from a man younger than 35 in good health and CMV-seronegative.

The chain couples TRBV27 to TRBJ2-1, with 13 bases matching TRBD2. CDR3 length equals 12 residues. Per the germline V gene, CDR1 is MNHEY and CDR2 is SMNVEV (reference sequence). The CDR3 region has the DNA TGTGCGACGACTAGCGGGAGGCACGGAGAGTTCTTC. Translated, it gives CATTSGRHGEFF.

V is TRBV7-6 and J is TRBJ2-1; TRBD2 aligns across 8 bases. Trimming removed 2 bases from V and 8 bases from J; junction bases left unmatched: 5. CDR3 length equals 14 residues. Germline assignment: CDR1 SGHVS and CDR2 FNYEAQ. CDR3: CASSLFGGGYEQFF. Here the CDR3 DNA reads TGTGCCAGCAGCTTATTCGGGGGGGGCTATGAGCAGTTCTTC.

The V call is TRBV5-1, the J call TRBJ2-5, with a possible D match to TRBD1 (6 bases). Looked up from germline, CDR1 is SGHRS and CDR2 is YFSETQ. The CDR3 runs 14 residues. Deletions cut 4 bases from V and 1 base from J, with 11 bases between. CDR3 protein: CASSPGQSQETQYF. The CDR3, as DNA: TGCGCCAGCAGCCCCGGACAGAGCCAAGAGACCCAGTACTTC.

The J gene is TRBJ1-2, the V gene TRBV5-1; tentative D call: TRBD1 (5 bases). The V end was cut by 2 bases, the J end by 4 bases, with 15 bases between. The CDR3 spans 15 residues. CDR1 and CDR2 (germline): SGHRS, YFSETQ. The CDR3 is CASSFSTGTFYGYTF. CDR3 DNA: TGCGCCAGCAGCTTCTCCACCGGGACTTTCTATGGCTACACCTTC. Full variable domain (outside the CDR3, taken from reference TRBV5-1 and TRBJ1-2): KAGVTQTPRYLIKTRGQQVTLSCSPISGHRSVSWYQQTPGQGLQFLFEYFSETQRNKGNFPGRFSGRQFSNSRSEMNVSTLELGDSALYLCASSFSTGTFYGYTFGSGTRLTVV.

V gene TRBV4-3 combines with J gene TRBJ2-5; D is ambiguous. The CDR3 spans 16 residues. Looked up from germline, CDR1 is LGHNA and CDR2 is YSLEER. The V and J ends lost 0 bases and 2 bases respectively, with 13 bases between them. This CDR3 is CASSQERIAVQETQYF. The CDR3 bases are TGCGCCAGCAGCCAAGAGCGGATTGCAGTACAAGAGACCCAGTACTTC.

The chain employs TRBV7-3 and TRBJ2-2; 7 nucleotides agree with TRBD1. CDR3 length: 16 amino acids. CDR1 is SGHTA and CDR2 is FQGTGA in the germline V gene. J gave up 6 bases and V 5 bases, and 12 bases lay outside the gene matches. CDR3 sequence reads: CASSDRDRTRSGELFF. Here the CDR3 DNA reads TGTGCCAGCAGCGACCGGGACAGAACAAGGTCCGGGGAGCTGTTTTTT.

The J gene is TRBJ2-2, the V gene TRBV7-3; D remains ambiguous. The germline gives CDR1 SGHTA, CDR2 FQGTGA. The CDR3 loop spans 16 amino acids. Trimming stripped 5 bases from V and 0 bases from J, with 13 bases between. This CDR3 is CASSPPTGSNTGELFF. CDR3 DNA: TGTGCCAGCAGCCCCCCGACTGGATCGAACACCGGGGAGCTGTTTTTT.

The CDR3 sequence: CASSQGGVGKAFF. In DNA form, the CDR3 reads TGTGCCAGTAGTCAAGGGGGCGTGGGGAAAGCTTTCTTT. The chain joins TRBV19 to TRBJ1-1, with 7 nucleotides matching TRBD1. In germline, CDR1 is LNHDA, CDR2 SQIVND (reference sequence). With 5 bases clipped from V and 9 bases from J, the junction kept 9 bases outside the gene matches. CDR3 length equals 13 residues.

This chain joins TRBV6-5 and TRBJ1-1, with TRBD1 as a possible D gene (6 bases). Trimming took 8 bases from V and 4 from J, leaving 20 bases between them. The CDR3 covers 15 residues. Germline assignment: CDR1 MNHEY and CDR2 SVGAGI. Written as DNA, the CDR3 is TGTGCCAGCGCTGAGGGGACATCGATCGGCACTGAAGCTTTCTTT. This sequence encodes CASAEGTSIGTEAFF.